The entry below gives a single T cell receptor (beta chain) sequence along with its context. What it binds is unknown. These data belong to a study of somatic mutations in cytotoxic T cells in rheumatoid arthritis. Whole-study findings and limits: A single CD8+ clone exceeded 20% of CD8+ cells in 8 of 65 patients. Between rheumatoid arthritis patients and age-matched healthy controls, CD8+ T-cell clonality showed no significant difference.

Produced via immunoSEQ multiplex PCR; TCRdb's table is partial and in-frame only. The sample consists of approximately 10,000 clones, just under 80% of them appearing once. This sequence was found in an adult with rheumatoid arthritis. Sequences were obtained from CD8+ T cells sorted from blood.

CDR3: CASSSSGTGSYGYTF. The CDR3 DNA reads TGTGCCAGCAGTTCCTCGGGGACAGGCAGCTATGGCTACACCTTC. The rearrangement joins TRBV28 to TRBJ1-2; 8 bases are a match to TRBD1. J was trimmed by 4 bases and V by 4 bases; bases with no gene match: 8. Per the germline V gene, CDR1 is MDHEN and CDR2 is SYDVKM. The CDR3 length is 15 residues.